This T cell receptor beta chain was sequenced for a study of blood T cell repertoires in COVID-19. About the research overall: Acute and convalescent COVID-19 samples came from the United States, Italy and Spain. Sources were T cells, B-cell-depleted T cells, or PBMCs; the material itself was cDNA or gDNA.

In the original analysis: Estimated nucleated cell counts came from reference gene primer amplification. Assay: immunoSEQ multiplex PCR; the TCRdb copy retains only in-frame clones and omits some. Clonal size and the V and J genes are those of that table, whereas D and trimming came from the DNA. The data contain some 140,000 clones, about 87% of them singletons. This clone occurred a few times. Trimming stripped 2 bases from V and 2 bases from J, with 12 bases between. The length of the CDR3 is 15 residues. Germline V gives CDR1 SGDLS, CDR2 YYNGEE. The specimen sequenced was peripheral blood. The chain is built from TRBV9 and TRBJ2-3, with D perhaps TRBD1 (5 bases). The TCR originated in a man in his fifties or sixties with active COVID-19. CDR3 sequence: CASSVGRAPTDTQYF. The CDR3 coding sequence is TGTGCCAGCAGCGTCGGCAGGGCTCCCACAGATACGCAGTATTTT.